This section outlines one TCR beta chain sequence together with its context. Its antigen is unidentified. This specimen belongs to a study of identical twins. Study results and limitations: The study found excess low generation probability among twin-shared out-of-frame alpha sequences.

The CDR3 is 13 residues long. The V gene's germline CDR1 is SQVTM and CDR2 ANQGSEA. V gave up 5 bases and J gave up 7 bases; unmatched junction bases: 7. No donor was unhealthy or non-Caucasian. Template switching, a step in the protocol, added a universal primer site, and cDNA carried unique molecular identifiers. TCRdb recomputed calls from the 5' RACE reads with MiXCR, one row per CDR3 protein. The sample records nearly 900,000 distinct CDR3 sequences, 9% to 15% being singletons. Another study also made use of these data, one on yellow fever vaccine responses in identical twins. That paper states: Reportedly, twins' vaccine T cell responses looked partly convergent and partly personalized.

Sequenced material: PBMCs. The chain has TRBV29-1 and TRBJ1-4; TRBD1 agrees at 7 bases. The TCR sequence derives from a woman under 30 in good health. The CDR3: CSVSTGQSEKLFF. DNA for the CDR3: TGCAGCGTTTCGACAGGGCAAAGTGAAAAACTGTTTTTT.